One sample yielded the 28 T cell receptor beta chains listed below, sequenced in a study of control samples from healthy donors and cancer patients. Produced via immunoSEQ multiplex PCR; TCRdb's table is partial and in-frame only. The sample shows under 85,000 clones, 85% to 95% of them seen only once. The sequenced sample was blood. Every receptor here comes from a woman aged 40 to 55 in good health.

The genes are TRBV2 and TRBJ2-1, with D unclear. The germline gives CDR1 SNHLY, CDR2 FYNNEI. The CDR3 runs to 12 residues. The V end lost 5 bases, the J end lost 4 bases, and 6 bases lay between the germline ends. The DNA for the CDR3 is TGTGCCAGCAGTCTGATATACAATGAGCAGTTCTTC. Its protein is CASSLIYNEQFF.

The chain combines TRBV7-2 with TRBJ1-3, with 8 bases fitting TRBD1. CDR3 length: 14 amino acids. Germline V gene data show CDR1 as SGHTA and CDR2 as FQGNSA. Losses at the gene ends were 5 bases for V and 5 bases for J; bases not matched to a gene: 5. The CDR3 nucleotides are TGTGCCAGCAGCCGGGACAGGTGGAGAAACACCATATATTTT. Its protein product is CASSRDRWRNTIYF.

The rearrangement uses TRBV5-4 and TRBJ1-5; D not certain. This CDR3 region has 13 residues. V lost 0 bases and J lost 4, with 5 bases in between. Germline V gene data show CDR1 as SGHNT and CDR2 as YYREEE (reference sequence). The CDR3 coding sequence is TGTGCCAGCAGCTTGGGCCTTAATCAGCCCCAGCATTTT. Translation: CASSLGLNQPQHF.

V is TRBV5-1 and J is TRBJ2-7; 13 nucleotides match TRBD2. With V trimmed by 1 base and J by 3 bases, 10 bases remained unmatched. Germline V lookup: CDR1 SGHRS, CDR2 YFSETQ. The CDR3 runs 18 residues. Written as DNA, the CDR3 is TGCGCCAGCAGCTTGACCTCACCGGGACTAGCGGGAAACTACGAGCAGTACTTC. Amino acids: CASSLTSPGLAGNYEQYF. The whole variable domain, filled in from reference TRBV5-1 and TRBJ2-7, reads KAGVTQTPRYLIKTRGQQVTLSCSPISGHRSVSWYQQTPGQGLQFLFEYFSETQRNKGNFPGRFSGRQFSNSRSEMNVSTLELGDSALYLCASSLTSPGLAGNYEQYFGPGTRLTVT.

The chain uses TRBV18 and TRBJ2-5; D may be TRBD1 or TRBD2 (5 bases each). From germline, CDR1 is KGHSH and CDR2 LQKENI. Trimming cost V 4 bases and J 2 bases, with 8 bases left between them. The CDR3 covers 13 residues. This CDR3 is CASSRDQQETQYF. CDR3 sequence (DNA): TGTGCCAGCTCACGGGACCAACAAGAGACCCAGTACTTC.

This chain joins TRBV20-1 and TRBJ2-7; D call uncertain. V lost 3 bases and J 1 base, leaving 16 bases between the germline ends. Per the germline V gene, CDR1 is DFQATT and CDR2 is SNEGSKA (reference sequence). The CDR3 spans 15 residues. CDR3 loop: CSASVEASPSYEQYF. The CDR3 DNA is TGCAGTGCTAGTGTTGAGGCTAGTCCATCCTACGAGCAGTACTTC.

The chain couples TRBV4-3 to TRBJ1-5; 7 positions agree with TRBD1. Trimming at V came to 0 bases and at J to 6 bases, leaving 5 bases not matched to a gene. Germline V lookup: CDR1 LGHNA, CDR2 YSLEER. This CDR3 spans 15 amino acids. CDR3 loop: CASSQDRGRRQPQHF. The CDR3 DNA reads as TGCGCCAGCAGCCAAGACAGGGGGAGACGTCAGCCCCAGCATTTT.

The chain links TRBV6-5 to TRBJ1-2, with TRBD1 identical over 10 bases. The germline gives CDR1 MNHEY, CDR2 SVGAGI. With V trimmed by 6 bases and J by 5 bases, 3 bases remained unmatched. The CDR3 has 13 amino acids. CDR3 protein: CASSRDRGYGYTF. CDR3 in DNA: TGTGCCAGCAGCCGGGACAGGGGTTATGGCTACACCTTC.

The chain links TRBV27 to TRBJ2-1, with TRBD2 as a possible D gene (7 bases). Trimming cost V 4 bases and J 3 bases, with 13 bases left between them. The CDR3 length is 15 residues. Germline V gene data show CDR1 as MNHEY and CDR2 as SMNVEV (reference sequence). The CDR3 sequence is CASSWAGGLYNEQFF. CDR3 DNA: TGTGCCAGCAGTTGGGCCGGGGGGCTCTACAATGAGCAGTTCTTC.

The chain combines TRBV7-6 with TRBJ2-7; D ambiguous. Trimming took off 5 bases at V and 7 bases at J, with 27 bases between the two ends. Germline CDR1 is SGHVS and CDR2 is FNYEAQ. This CDR3 contains 17 residues. CDR3 residues: CASSPTLGRSERTEQYF. The DNA for the CDR3 is TGTGCCAGCAGCCCCACACTTGGGCGGTCAGAACGTACGGAGCAGTACTTC.

CDR3: CASSKTANTEAFF. In DNA form, the CDR3 reads TGCGCCAGCAGCAAGACAGCGAACACTGAAGCTTTCTTT. This chain joins TRBV4-3 and TRBJ1-1; D is possibly TRBD1 (5 bases). V was shortened by 5 bases and J by 1 base, with 8 bases between the two germline ends. The CDR3 runs to 13 residues. Germline values: CDR1 LGHNA, CDR2 YSLEER.

This clone was seen once. The rearrangement uses TRBV19 and TRBJ1-1; maybe TRBD1 (5 bases). V lost 0 bases to trimming and J lost 5 bases, with 19 bases between them. This CDR3 has 17 amino acids. Germline V gene data show CDR1 as LNHDA and CDR2 as SQIVND (reference sequence). The DNA of the CDR3 is TGTGCCAGTAGTATAGACCAAGGAGACCTCGGGGGTACTGAAGCTTTCTTT. Translating gives CASSIDQGDLGGTEAFF. Based on the CDR3 plus reference TRBV19 and TRBJ1-1, the full variable domain is DGGITQSPKYLFRKEGQNVTLSCEQNLNHDAMYWYRQDPGQGLRLIYYSQIVNDFQKGDIAEGYSVSREKKESFPLTVTSAQKNPTAFYLCASSIDQGDLGGTEAFFGQGTRLTVV.

This chain uses TRBV2 with TRBJ2-1; TRBD2 agrees at 7 bases. CDR1 SNHLY and CDR2 FYNNEI come from the germline V gene. The V and J ends lost 5 bases and 8 bases, in that order; junction bases with no gene match: 9. The CDR3 contains 14 residues. The CDR3 bases are TGTGCCAGCAGTTTGGGCCCGACTAGCTATGAGCAGTTCTTC. It specifies CASSLGPTSYEQFF.

This clone was seen a single time. The chain combines TRBV12-3 or TRBV12-4 with TRBJ2-1, with D perhaps matching TRBD1 (6 bases). The CDR3 consists of 12 residues. Between the trimmed V and J ends, which lost 5 bases and 7 bases, there was a span of 9 bases. CDR3 nucleotides: TGTGCCAGCAGTGGGGGACAAAATGAGCAGTTCTTC. Residues: CASSGGQNEQFF.

The genes are TRBV7-9 and TRBJ2-6; possible D gene TRBD1, 5 bases. V lost 8 bases to trimming and J lost 0 bases, with 8 bases between them. The germline CDR1 and CDR2 sequences are SEHNR and FQNEAQ (reference sequence). The CDR3 loop spans 14 amino acids. The CDR3 sequence: CASRDSSGANVLTF. The CDR3, as DNA: TGTGCCAGCCGCGACAGCTCTGGGGCCAACGTCCTGACTTTC.

The chain employs TRBV5-1 and TRBJ1-4, with TRBD1 identical over 9 bases. V dropped 8 bases and J dropped 0; count of bases not matched to a gene: 5. CDR3 length: 15 residues. CDR1 is SGHRS, CDR2 YFSETQ, per germline. The CDR3 bases are TGCGCCAGGTGGGACAGGGTTGCAACTAATGAAAAACTGTTTTTT. Protein sequence: CARWDRVATNEKLFF.

The chain employs TRBV11-2 and TRBJ1-2, with D unresolved. V shed 2 bases and J shed 2 bases, with 12 bases lying between them. CDR1 is SGHAT, CDR2 FQNNGV, per germline. The CDR3 runs to 15 residues. This chain's CDR3 is CASSLTGSSNYGYTF. The CDR3 DNA reads as TGTGCCAGCAGCTTAACCGGGTCTTCGAACTATGGCTACACCTTC.

This clone appeared a single time. The rearrangement joins TRBV10-3 to TRBJ1-2, with D perhaps matching TRBD1 (6 bases). Germline lookup yields CDR1 ENHRY and CDR2 SYGVKD. Trimming stripped 3 bases from V and 8 bases from J, with 10 bases between. The CDR3 totals 12 residues. The CDR3 DNA follows: TGTGCCATCAGTGAAACAGGGTCGGGCTACACCTTC. Translated: CAISETGSGYTF.

The chain uses TRBV4-3 and TRBJ2-2; 9 bases line up with TRBD2. The CDR3 is 17 amino acids. Germline V lookup: CDR1 LGHNA, CDR2 YSLEER. V was pared by 4 bases and J by 7 bases, with 13 bases of the junction left unmatched. The CDR3 reads CASSRAMSGGIGGELFF. The CDR3 nucleotides are TGCGCCAGCAGCCGGGCGATGAGCGGGGGGATTGGCGGGGAGCTGTTTTTT.

The chain is built from TRBV4-3 and TRBJ1-2, with 10 bases fitting TRBD1. The V and J ends lost 3 bases and 4 bases, in that order; junction bases with no gene match: 5. The germline CDR1 and CDR2 sequences are LGHNA and YSLEER. The CDR3 has 15 amino acids. The CDR3 loop reads CASSHRTGGSYGYTF. CDR3 in DNA: TGCGCCAGCAGCCATAGGACAGGGGGAAGCTATGGCTACACCTTC.

V is TRBV3-1 (or the pseudogene TRBV3-2) and J is TRBJ2-2; TRBD2 agrees at 12 bases. The CDR3 has 17 amino acids. The germline CDR1 and CDR2 sequences are LGHDT and YNNKEL (reference sequence). With V trimmed by 6 bases and J by 4 bases, 9 bases remained unmatched. The CDR3 reads CASRHIGLAGSTGELFF. CDR3 in DNA: TGTGCCAGCAGACATATTGGACTAGCGGGATCCACCGGGGAGCTGTTTTTT.

This chain uses TRBV5-8 with TRBJ1-1; D possibly corresponds to TRBD1 (5 bases). CDR1 SGHTS and CDR2 YDEGEE come from the germline V gene. V dropped 4 bases and J dropped 4 bases, with 17 bases sitting between them. CDR3 length: 15 residues. The DNA of the CDR3 is TGTGCCAGCAGCCCCCGTGGGGGGTTGGTCACTGAAGCTTTCTTT. Amino acid sequence: CASSPRGGLVTEAFF.

In its sample, this clone was seen once. The J gene is TRBJ2-4, the V gene TRBV6-5; the match to TRBD2 covers 13 bases. The CDR3 covers 15 residues. In germline, CDR1 is MNHEY, CDR2 SVGAGI. V gave up 6 bases and J gave up 5 bases; unmatched junction bases: 4. DNA of the CDR3: TGTGCCAGCAGCAGACTAGCGGGAGGAGAAAACATTCAGTACTTC. This sequence encodes CASSRLAGGENIQYF.

This chain joins TRBV19 and TRBJ1-4, with 7 bases fitting TRBD1. Per germline, CDR1 LNHDA and CDR2 SQIVND (reference sequence). The CDR3 contains 15 residues. The J segment lost 7 bases and the V segment lost 2 bases, leaving 7 bases of the junction unmatched. The CDR3 DNA is TGTGCCAGTAGTATACTAGGGGGCGTTTTTGAAAAACTGTTTTTT. It yields the protein CASSILGGVFEKLFF.

V is TRBV7-8 and J is TRBJ2-1; 8 bases fit TRBD2. CDR1 and CDR2 from the germline V gene are SGHVS and FQNEAQ. The V segment lost 3 bases and the J segment 8 bases; nucleotides outside the gene matches: 9. This CDR3 has 15 residues. CDR3 sequence reads: CASSFAPAGVHEQFF. CDR3 nucleotides: TGTGCCAGCAGCTTCGCACCAGCGGGGGTCCATGAGCAGTTCTTC.

The chain carries TRBV28 and TRBJ1-1; maybe TRBD1 (5 bases). Trimming stripped 6 bases from V and 10 bases from J, with 15 bases between. Germline loops: CDR1 MDHEN, CDR2 SYDVKM. The CDR3 contains 12 residues. CDR3 protein: CASSPSGRGAFF. The CDR3 DNA is TGTGCCAGCAGCCCCTCGGGGAGGGGAGCTTTCTTT.

V usage is TRBV7-3 and J usage is TRBJ2-6; 7 bases line up with TRBD1. The V gene's germline CDR1 is SGHTA and CDR2 FQGTGA. This CDR3 has 17 residues. Unmatched junction bases numbered 4, after V lost 2 bases and J lost 0 bases. For the CDR3, the DNA is TGTGCCAGCAGCTTACAGGGACAGAGCTCTGGGGCCAACGTCCTGACTTTC. This sequence encodes CASSLQGQSSGANVLTF. The full variable domain, completed using reference TRBV7-3 and TRBJ2-6, is GAGVSQTPSNKVTEKGKYVELRCDPISGHTALYWYRQSLGQGPEFLIYFQGTGAADDSGLPNDRFFAVRPEGSVSTLKIQRTERGDSAVYLCASSLQGQSSGANVLTFGAGSRLTVL.

CDR3 in DNA: TGTGCCAGCAGTTACTCGGGGGCAGGGAGCGAAAAACTGTTTTTT. Amino acids: CASSYSGAGSEKLFF. The chain links TRBV6-5 to TRBJ1-4; D possibly corresponds to TRBD1 (6 bases). This CDR3 is built from 15 residues. The germline gives CDR1 MNHEY, CDR2 SVGAGI. V was trimmed by 0 bases and J by 8 bases, leaving 13 bases between them.